One sample yielded the 14 T cell receptor beta chains listed below, sequenced in a study of blood T cell repertoires in COVID-19. Some clones are missing from TCRdb's copy, which holds only in-frame ones; the method was immunoSEQ multiplex PCR. The sample contains fewer than 500,000 clones, approximately 92% of which appear only once. The sequenced material came from PBMCs or T cells enriched from blood (not recorded which). The receptors here all came from a man aged 25-40 years who had recovered from COVID-19.

The rearrangement uses TRBV6-5 and TRBJ1-5; D not certain. V lost 8 bases and J lost 3, with 17 bases in between. CDR1 and CDR2 from the germline V gene are MNHEY and SVGAGI. The CDR3 contains 15 residues. CDR3 DNA sequence: TGTGCCAGCGGCATGGGAGGTAAACCCAATCAGCCCCAGCATTTT. Translated, it gives CASGMGGKPNQPQHF.

The chain is built from TRBV11-2 and TRBJ2-2; maybe TRBD2 (6 bases). Germline assignment: CDR1 SGHAT and CDR2 FQNNGV. V lost 1 base, J lost 5 bases, and 8 bases lay in between. The CDR3 is made up of 14 amino acids. CDR3: CASSLVGGTGELFF. DNA of the CDR3: TGTGCCAGCAGCTTAGTTGGAGGGACCGGGGAGCTGTTTTTT.

This clone showed up just a few times. This chain connects TRBV3-1 (or the pseudogene TRBV3-2) to TRBJ1-1; TRBD1 might be the D (5 bases). Germline V gene sequence: CDR1 LGHDT, CDR2 YNNKEL (reference sequence). CDR3 size: 14 residues. V gave up 7 bases and J gave up 1 base, with 13 bases separating them. CDR3 in DNA: TGTGCCAGCAACCCCCGGGGGGGGAACACTGAAGCTTTCTTT. Encoded protein: CASNPRGGNTEAFF.

The table lists this clone with a count of one. The CDR3 sequence is CASSLGGRVDDYGYTF. The CDR3, as DNA: TGTGCCAGCAGCTTAGGGGGGCGGGTGGACGACTATGGCTACACCTTC. The rearrangement links TRBV11-2 to TRBJ1-2, with D possibly TRBD1 on 6 matching bases. Germline CDR1 is SGHAT and CDR2 is FQNNGV. V dropped 1 base and J dropped 3 bases, with 15 bases sitting between them. CDR3 size: 16 residues.

The chain has TRBV24-1 and TRBJ2-2; D perhaps matches TRBD2 (5 bases). Deletions cut 4 bases from V and 1 base from J, with 15 bases between. The CDR3 runs 17 residues. In germline, CDR1 is KGHDR, CDR2 SFDVKD. CDR3 protein: CATSEPLGGLNTGELFF. DNA for the CDR3: TGTGCCACCAGTGAACCACTGGGCGGGCTGAACACCGGGGAGCTGTTTTTT.

This clone showed up just a few times. V usage is TRBV6-5 and J usage is TRBJ1-2; no reliable D call. V dropped 6 bases and J dropped 0 bases, with 11 bases sitting between them. The CDR3 covers 14 residues. CDR1 MNHEY and CDR2 SVGAGI come from the germline V gene. CDR3 loop: CASSLSEANYGYTF. For the CDR3, the DNA is TGTGCCAGCAGCTTGAGTGAAGCTAACTATGGCTACACCTTC.

The chain links TRBV9 to TRBJ1-2; TRBD1 aligns across 7 bases. CDR1 is SGDLS and CDR2 is YYNGEE in the germline V gene. After removal of 2 bases from V and 3 bases from J, the junction contained 7 bases not matched to a gene. This CDR3 has 15 amino acids. The CDR3 region has the DNA TGTGCCAGCAGCGTCAGGGCAGGGGGAGACTATGGCTACACCTTC. It specifies CASSVRAGGDYGYTF.

The chain joins TRBV7-6 to TRBJ2-2; a weak D match, TRBD2 (6 bases). V was shortened by 6 bases and J by 3 bases, with 8 bases between the two germline ends. Germline V gene data show CDR1 as SGHVS and CDR2 as FNYEAQ. This CDR3 is 13 amino acids long. The CDR3 spells CASSPGDTGELFF. For the CDR3, the DNA is TGTGCCAGCAGTCCGGGAGACACCGGGGAGCTGTTTTTT.

The chain uses TRBV19 and TRBJ1-5; D is undetermined. With 5 bases removed from V and 7 bases from J, the gap between germline ends came to 15 bases. Germline values: CDR1 LNHDA, CDR2 SQIVND (reference sequence). The CDR3 is made up of 14 amino acids. The CDR3 loop is CASSLSGWRQPQHF. The CDR3 DNA sequence: TGTGCCAGTAGTCTATCGGGGTGGCGGCAGCCCCAGCATTTT.

This chain uses TRBV12-5 with TRBJ2-4; 8 bases line up with TRBD1. CDR1 LGHNT and CDR2 FRNRAP come from the germline V gene. V was pared by 3 bases and J by 6 bases, with 7 bases of the junction left unmatched. The CDR3 has 15 residues. CDR3: CASGLLGTGINIQYF. As DNA, the CDR3 is TGTGCTAGTGGTTTACTTGGGACAGGTATAAACATTCAGTACTTC.

Regarding this clone: One end of the junction varies from germline; a read error may be responsible. CDR3 loop: CASSRGPGQVPSSEQYF. In DNA, the CDR3 is TGCGCCAGCAGCCGTGGCCCGGGACAGGTCCCGTCCTCCGAGCAGTACTTC. The chain combines TRBV5-1 with TRBJ2-7, with 8 bases identical to TRBD1. Per germline, CDR1 SGHRS and CDR2 YFSETQ. This CDR3 comprises 17 residues. Using reference TRBV5-1 and TRBJ2-7 for the parts outside the CDR3, the full variable domain is KAGVTQTPRYLIKTRGQQVTLSCSPISGHRSVSWYQQTPGQGLQFLFEYFSETQRNKGNFPGRFSGRQFSNSRSEMNVSTLELGDSALYLCASSRGPGQVPSSEQYFGPGTRLTVT.

CDR3 in amino acids: CASVPGQDNSPLHF. CDR3 nucleotide sequence: TGTGCCAGCGTACCGGGACAGGACAATTCACCCCTCCACTTT. This sequence joins TRBV2 and TRBJ1-6, with 8 bases lining up with TRBD1. Looked up from germline, CDR1 is SNHLY and CDR2 is FYNNEI. The J segment lost 7 bases and the V segment lost 8 bases, leaving 7 bases of the junction unmatched. The CDR3 is 14 residues long.

This chain connects TRBV3-1 (or the pseudogene TRBV3-2) to TRBJ1-2; D might be TRBD1 (5 bases). The V gene lost 0 bases and the J gene lost 6 bases, with 14 bases spanning the gap. CDR1 is LGHDT, CDR2 YNNKEL, per germline (reference sequence). The CDR3 sequence is 15 residues long. CDR3 sequence: CASSQDQGEANGYTF. DNA for the CDR3: TGTGCCAGCAGCCAAGACCAGGGCGAGGCTAATGGCTACACCTTC.

The CDR3, as DNA: TGTGCCAGCAGCTTAACCGGGAGGGCCTTCTATGAGCAGTTCTTC. This codes for CASSLTGRAFYEQFF. This sequence joins TRBV7-8 and TRBJ2-1; 8 bases line up with TRBD2. Looked up from germline, CDR1 is SGHVS and CDR2 is FQNEAQ. The CDR3 length is 15 residues. V lost 2 bases and J lost 8; bases outside the gene matches: 8.